Listed below are T cell receptor beta chains from one sample, sequenced in a study of OX40 agonist ivuxolimab in advanced cancers. Assay used: immunoSEQ multiplex PCR; TCRdb lists only in-frame clones, some missing. The sample consists of approximately 69,000 clones, 85% of them appearing once. Sequenced material: CD4+ or CD8+ T cells sorted from blood, taken in a trial of the OX40 agonist ivuxolimab. Receptor source: an adult with an advanced solid tumor such as melanoma, head and neck, liver or kidney cancer. CDR3s include the opening cysteine and the closing phenylalanine or tryptophan. Fields, in order: clone size, V gene, J gene, D gene, CDR3 protein, CDR3 DNA. The D gene is left open where the match is weak. Clone size is shown for a subset of rows, as once, few, many or a class of expanded clone.

clone size: NA
V gene: TRBV6-5
J gene: TRBJ1-5
D gene: NA
CDR3 protein: CASSYSTDSNQPQHF
CDR3 DNA: TGTGCCAGCAGTTACTCGACCGATAGCAATCAGCCCCAGCATTTT

clone size: NA
V gene: TRBV14
J gene: TRBJ2-1
D gene: TRBD2
CDR3 protein: CASSQKLGLAGGSMEQFF
CDR3 DNA: TGTGCCAGCAGCCAAAAATTGGGACTAGCGGGAGGCTCGATGGAGCAGTTCTTC

clone size: NA
V gene: TRBV30
J gene: TRBJ2-5
D gene: NA
CDR3 protein: CAWSAYITRGLETQYF
CDR3 DNA: TGTGCCTGGAGTGCCTACATAACCAGGGGCCTGGAGACCCAGTACTTC

clone size: NA
V gene: TRBV9
J gene: TRBJ2-7
D gene: TRBD1
CDR3 protein: CASSGQGAYEQYF
CDR3 DNA: TGTGCCAGCAGCGGACAGGGAGCGTACGAGCAGTACTTC

clone size: NA
V gene: TRBV2
J gene: TRBJ2-3
D gene: NA
CDR3 protein: CASSEHTDTQYF
CDR3 DNA: TGTGCCAGCAGTGAACACACAGATACGCAGTATTTT

clone size: NA
V gene: TRBV19
J gene: TRBJ1-1
D gene: TRBD1
CDR3 protein: CASSIFRTGNTEAFF
CDR3 DNA: TGTGCCAGTAGTATTTTCCGGACAGGGAACACTGAAGCTTTCTTT

clone size: once
V gene: TRBV4-3
J gene: TRBJ1-4
D gene: NA
CDR3 protein: CASSQERDEKLFF
CDR3 DNA: TGCGCCAGCAGCCAAGAACGGGACGAAAAACTGTTTTTT

clone size: once
V gene: TRBV28
J gene: TRBJ2-7
D gene: NA
CDR3 protein: CASRAGLGRDYEQYF
CDR3 DNA: TGTGCCAGCAGGGCGGGGCTAGGAAGGGACTACGAGCAGTACTTC

clone size: NA
V gene: TRBV5-4
J gene: TRBJ1-4
D gene: NA
CDR3 protein: CASSIGAGDEKLFF
CDR3 DNA: TGTGCCAGCAGCATAGGAGCGGGGGATGAAAAACTGTTTTTT

clone size: few
V gene: TRBV27
J gene: TRBJ1-5
D gene: TRBD1
CDR3 protein: CASSSNRGDGNQPQHF
CDR3 DNA: TGTGCCAGCAGCAGTAACAGGGGAGATGGCAATCAGCCCCAGCATTTT

clone size: NA
V gene: TRBV15
J gene: TRBJ1-4
D gene: NA
CDR3 protein: CATSNQGEKLFF
CDR3 DNA: TGTGCCACCAGCAATCAGGGAGAAAAACTGTTTTTT

clone size: NA
V gene: TRBV5-1
J gene: TRBJ2-2
D gene: NA
CDR3 protein: CASQTGPSDTGELFF
CDR3 DNA: TGCGCCAGCCAGACGGGACCTAGTGACACCGGGGAGCTGTTTTTT

clone size: NA
V gene: TRBV6-4
J gene: TRBJ1-5
D gene: NA
CDR3 protein: CASSDSEAQPQHF
CDR3 DNA: TGTGCCAGCAGTGATAGCGAGGCCCAGCCCCAGCATTTT

clone size: NA
V gene: TRBV5-4
J gene: TRBJ1-2
D gene: TRBD1
CDR3 protein: CASSLQTGTGNSGHGYTF
CDR3 DNA: TGTGCCAGCAGCTTGCAGACCGGGACAGGGAATAGCGGTCATGGCTACACCTTC

clone size: NA
V gene: TRBV27
J gene: TRBJ1-6
D gene: NA
CDR3 protein: CASSLTGLPPLHF
CDR3 DNA: TGTGCCAGCAGTTTAACTGGGTTACCACCCCTCCACTTT

clone size: NA
V gene: TRBV27
J gene: TRBJ2-7
D gene: TRBD2
CDR3 protein: CTSSYLAGVGYEQYF
CDR3 DNA: TGTACCAGCAGCTACCTAGCGGGAGTTGGCTACGAGCAGTACTTC

clone size: NA
V gene: TRBV7-3
J gene: TRBJ2-7
D gene: NA
CDR3 protein: CASSFLGKEQYF
CDR3 DNA: TGTGCCAGCAGCTTCCTCGGTAAAGAGCAGTACTTC

clone size: NA
V gene: TRBV11-2
J gene: TRBJ2-3
D gene: NA
CDR3 protein: CASSAEGLLPSTDTQYF
CDR3 DNA: TGTGCCAGCAGCGCTGAAGGTCTGCTCCCTAGCACAGATACGCAGTATTTT

clone size: NA
V gene: TRBV27
J gene: TRBJ1-5
D gene: NA
CDR3 protein: CASSSYSNQPQHF
CDR3 DNA: TGTGCCAGCAGTTCCTATAGCAATCAGCCCCAGCATTTT

clone size: NA
V gene: TRBV7-9
J gene: TRBJ1-1
D gene: NA
CDR3 protein: CASSLRTGEAFF
CDR3 DNA: TGTGCCAGCAGCTTACGAACAGGTGAGGCTTTCTTT

clone size: NA
V gene: TRBV28
J gene: TRBJ1-2
D gene: NA
CDR3 protein: CASSLGGGHNYGYTF
CDR3 DNA: TGTGCCAGCAGTTTAGGAGGGGGTCACAACTATGGCTACACCTTC

clone size: few
V gene: TRBV6-4
J gene: TRBJ1-6
D gene: NA
CDR3 protein: CASSEAAFSPLHF
CDR3 DNA: TGTGCCAGCAGTGAAGCAGCCTTTTCACCCCTCCACTTT

clone size: NA
V gene: TRBV6-1
J gene: TRBJ2-1
D gene: NA
CDR3 protein: CASSTDYNEQFF
CDR3 DNA: TGTGCCAGCAGTACAGATTACAATGAGCAGTTCTTC

clone size: once
V gene: TRBV4-1
J gene: TRBJ2-1
D gene: NA
CDR3 protein: CASSQLSEQFF
CDR3 DNA: TGCGCCAGCAGCCAACTCAGTGAGCAGTTCTTC

clone size: NA
V gene: TRBV9
J gene: TRBJ1-2
D gene: NA
CDR3 protein: CASSATGDRNYGYTF
CDR3 DNA: TGTGCCAGCAGCGCGACAGGCGACAGGAACTATGGCTACACCTTC

clone size: NA
V gene: TRBV28
J gene: TRBJ2-7
D gene: NA
CDR3 protein: CASSFELQYEQYF
CDR3 DNA: TGTGCCAGCAGTTTTGAACTCCAATACGAGCAGTACTTC

clone size: NA
V gene: TRBV6-1
J gene: TRBJ2-1
D gene: TRBD2
CDR3 protein: CASRRSGGRYNEQFF
CDR3 DNA: TGTGCCAGCAGGCGAAGCGGGGGACGATACAATGAGCAGTTCTTC

clone size: few
V gene: TRBV10-3
J gene: TRBJ2-3
D gene: NA
CDR3 protein: CAISGDTDTQYF
CDR3 DNA: TGTGCCATCAGTGGAGACACAGATACGCAGTATTTT

clone size: NA
V gene: TRBV11-2
J gene: TRBJ2-5
D gene: NA
CDR3 protein: CASSPRGVGGETQYF
CDR3 DNA: TGTGCCAGCAGCCCCAGGGGGGTGGGGGGAGAGACCCAGTACTTC

clone size: NA
V gene: TRBV28
J gene: TRBJ2-4
D gene: NA
CDR3 protein: CASSPHLGKNIQYF
CDR3 DNA: TGTGCCAGCAGTCCCCATCTAGGGAAAAACATTCAGTACTTC

clone size: NA
V gene: TRBV27
J gene: TRBJ2-7
D gene: NA
CDR3 protein: CASSPTQDYEQYF
CDR3 DNA: TGTGCCAGCAGTCCTACACAAGACTACGAGCAGTACTTC

clone size: NA
V gene: TRBV5-5
J gene: TRBJ2-5
D gene: TRBD1
CDR3 protein: CASSPGQGRTYF
CDR3 DNA: TGTGCCAGCAGCCCTGGACAGGGTCGGACGTACTTC

clone size: NA
V gene: TRBV6-1
J gene: TRBJ1-2
D gene: NA
CDR3 protein: CASMTIYGYTF
CDR3 DNA: TGTGCCAGCATGACTATCTATGGCTACACCTTC

clone size: few
V gene: TRBV19
J gene: TRBJ1-5
D gene: NA
CDR3 protein: CASSITTNQPQHF
CDR3 DNA: TGTGCCAGTAGTATCACCACCAATCAGCCCCAGCATTTT

clone size: few
V gene: TRBV10-3
J gene: TRBJ1-3
D gene: TRBD1
CDR3 protein: CAINGQGGRSNTIYF
CDR3 DNA: TGTGCCATCAACGGACAGGGTGGTAGATCGAACACCATATATTTT

clone size: few
V gene: TRBV18
J gene: TRBJ1-5
D gene: NA
CDR3 protein: CASSPREGRNQPQHF
CDR3 DNA: TGTGCCAGCTCACCGAGGGAGGGAAGGAATCAGCCCCAGCATTTT

clone size: few
V gene: TRBV9
J gene: TRBJ2-7
D gene: TRBD1
CDR3 protein: CASSVGPGTGPYEQYF
CDR3 DNA: TGTGCCAGCAGCGTAGGTCCCGGGACAGGACCCTACGAGCAGTACTTC

clone size: NA
V gene: TRBV5-3
J gene: TRBJ2-5
D gene: NA
CDR3 protein: CAREQGHETQYF
CDR3 DNA: TGTGCCAGGGAGCAGGGCCACGAGACCCAGTACTTC

clone size: NA
V gene: TRBV6-1
J gene: TRBJ1-5
D gene: NA
CDR3 protein: CASSDIWGNQPQHF
CDR3 DNA: TGTGCCAGCAGCGACATCTGGGGCAATCAGCCCCAGCATTTT

clone size: NA
V gene: TRBV5-5
J gene: TRBJ2-7
D gene: NA
CDR3 protein: CASSLGHTLYEQYF
CDR3 DNA: TGTGCCAGCAGCTTGGGACACACCCTGTACGAGCAGTACTTC

clone size: NA
V gene: TRBV6-6
J gene: TRBJ2-3
D gene: NA
CDR3 protein: CASSYGQGTDTQYF
CDR3 DNA: TGTGCCAGCAGTTACGGGCAGGGAACAGATACGCAGTATTTT

clone size: NA
V gene: TRBV28
J gene: TRBJ1-4
D gene: NA
CDR3 protein: CASSRAGTNSGKLFF
CDR3 DNA: TGTGCCAGCAGCCGTGCCGGGACAAACAGTGGAAAACTGTTTTTT

clone size: NA
V gene: TRBV28
J gene: TRBJ2-1
D gene: TRBD2
CDR3 protein: CASSSIGAGAPNEQFF
CDR3 DNA: TGTGCCAGCAGTTCCATCGGAGCGGGAGCTCCCAATGAGCAGTTCTTC

clone size: NA
V gene: TRBV7-2
J gene: TRBJ2-5
D gene: TRBD1
CDR3 protein: CASSSWTGVQETQYF
CDR3 DNA: TGTGCCAGCAGCTCGTGGACAGGGGTGCAAGAGACCCAGTACTTC

clone size: NA
V gene: TRBV2
J gene: TRBJ2-7
D gene: TRBD2
CDR3 protein: CASLNIPGGPAEEQYF
CDR3 DNA: TGTGCCAGCCTTAATATCCCGGGAGGGCCTGCGGAGGAGCAGTACTTC

clone size: NA
V gene: TRBV7-3
J gene: TRBJ2-6
D gene: TRBD1
CDR3 protein: CASSPRTGLSGADVLTF
CDR3 DNA: TGTGCCAGCAGCCCACGGACAGGGCTCTCTGGGGCCGACGTCCTGACTTTC

clone size: NA
V gene: TRBV6-6
J gene: TRBJ1-5
D gene: NA
CDR3 protein: CASSYLAGNQPQHF
CDR3 DNA: TGTGCCAGCAGTTACCTAGCCGGAAATCAGCCCCAGCATTTT

clone size: NA
V gene: TRBV7-9
J gene: TRBJ2-3
D gene: NA
CDR3 protein: CASSFPDTQYF
CDR3 DNA: TGTGCCAGCAGCTTCCCAGATACGCAGTATTTT

clone size: NA
V gene: TRBV5-1
J gene: TRBJ2-5
D gene: NA
CDR3 protein: CASSVGLGETQYF
CDR3 DNA: TGCGCCAGCAGCGTGGGATTGGGGGAGACCCAGTACTTC

clone size: NA
V gene: TRBV7-7
J gene: TRBJ1-1
D gene: NA
CDR3 protein: CASSLQPFGPGRPNTEAFF
CDR3 DNA: TGTGCTAGCAGCTTACAACCCTTTGGGCCGGGACGGCCGAACACTGAAGCTTTCTTT

clone size: NA
V gene: TRBV2
J gene: TRBJ2-2
D gene: TRBD1
CDR3 protein: CASRAGTGRTAFGELFF
CDR3 DNA: TGTGCCAGCAGGGCAGGGACAGGAAGGACTGCTTTTGGGGAGCTGTTTTTT

clone size: NA
V gene: TRBV18
J gene: TRBJ1-5
D gene: NA
CDR3 protein: CASSPPQGLGQPQHF
CDR3 DNA: TGTGCCAGCTCACCACCTCAGGGTTTGGGTCAGCCCCAGCATTTT

clone size: NA
V gene: TRBV10-2
J gene: TRBJ1-2
D gene: NA
CDR3 protein: CASSEVGGLNYGYTF
CDR3 DNA: TGCGCCAGCAGTGAAGTGGGCGGACTTAACTATGGCTACACCTTC

clone size: NA
V gene: TRBV15
J gene: TRBJ2-5
D gene: NA
CDR3 protein: CATSRTRNGETQYF
CDR3 DNA: TGTGCCACCAGCAGAACTAGGAATGGGGAGACCCAGTACTTC

clone size: NA
V gene: TRBV5-5
J gene: TRBJ1-1
D gene: NA
CDR3 protein: CASSRRDPEAFF
CDR3 DNA: TGTGCCAGCAGCCGCCGGGACCCTGAAGCTTTCTTT

clone size: NA
V gene: TRBV20-1
J gene: TRBJ2-1
D gene: NA
CDR3 protein: CSASKYPEQFF
CDR3 DNA: TGCAGTGCTAGCAAGTACCCTGAGCAGTTCTTC

clone size: NA
V gene: TRBV4-2
J gene: TRBJ1-3
D gene: TRBD1
CDR3 protein: CASSQDFTGQGIGNTIYF
CDR3 DNA: TGTGCCAGCAGCCAAGATTTCACGGGACAGGGTATCGGAAACACCATATATTTT

clone size: NA
V gene: TRBV28
J gene: TRBJ1-5
D gene: NA
CDR3 protein: CASSPMTAYSNQPQHF
CDR3 DNA: TGTGCCAGCAGCCCAATGACCGCATATAGCAATCAGCCCCAGCATTTT

clone size: NA
V gene: TRBV21-1
J gene: TRBJ2-1
D gene: NA
CDR3 protein: CASSKALAGDEQFF
CDR3 DNA: TGTGCCAGCAGCAAAGCTCTAGCGGGAGATGAGCAGTTCTTC